One and the same sample provided the 22 T cell receptor beta chains below, sequenced in a study of T-cell memory formation after mild COVID-19. Each CDR3 protein gets one entry after TCRdb re-called the 5' RACE reads with MiXCR. The sample carries 200,000 to 250,000 distinct CDR3 sequences, around 17% recorded once. The sequenced sample was PBMCs or a T cell subset sorted from them (not recorded which). The receptors stem from a man aged 18 to 30 who had mild COVID-19 (a few samples of this study predate the infection). Cell type and time point are not known.

V gene TRBV25-1 combines with J gene TRBJ1-3; a weak D match, TRBD1 (5 bases). Germline loops: CDR1 MGHDK, CDR2 SYGVNS. CDR3 length: 16 amino acids. The V end lost 5 bases, the J end lost 0 bases, and 14 bases lay between the germline ends. The CDR3 region is CASSLDGDVSGNTIYF. The CDR3 nucleotides read TGTGCCAGCAGTCTTGACGGGGACGTCTCTGGAAACACCATATATTTT. Supplemented by reference TRBV25-1 and TRBJ1-3, the full variable domain reads EADIYQTPRYLVIGTGKKITLECSQTMGHDKMYWYQQDPGMELHLIHYSYGVNSTEKGDLSSESTVSRIRTEHFPLTLESARPSHTSQYLCASSLDGDVSGNTIYFGEGSWLTVV.

The chain recombines TRBV5-1 with TRBJ2-3; 8 bases map to TRBD2. In germline, CDR1 is SGHRS, CDR2 YFSETQ. J lost 5 bases, V lost 2 bases, and 7 bases had no gene match. This CDR3 comprises 15 residues. CDR3 sequence: CASSFVGGAVDTQYF. In DNA, the CDR3 is TGCGCCAGCAGCTTTGTCGGGGGGGCGGTAGATACGCAGTATTTT.

The V gene is TRBV4-2, the J gene TRBJ2-1, with 13 bases aligning to TRBD2. V lost 0 bases to trimming and J lost 8 bases; unmatched junction nucleotides: 13. The CDR3 extends over 19 amino acids. Germline assignment: CDR1 LGHNA and CDR2 YNFKEQ. The CDR3 DNA reads as TGTGCCAGCAGCCAAGACCCGCACAGGACTAGCGGGGGTTGGGATGAGCAGTTCTTC. This encodes CASSQDPHRTSGGWDEQFF.

This clonotype was observed a handful of times. The chain has TRBV7-9 and TRBJ2-5; D is perhaps TRBD1 (5 bases). The CDR3 is made up of 13 amino acids. V was trimmed by 5 bases and J by 4 bases, leaving 11 bases between them. The germline CDR1 and CDR2 sequences are SEHNR and FQNEAQ (reference sequence). This CDR3 is CASSLNTGETQYF. Here the CDR3 DNA reads TGTGCCAGCAGCCTGAATACAGGAGAGACCCAGTACTTC.

This chain uses TRBV5-1 with TRBJ2-7, with TRBD1 identical over 9 bases. This CDR3 has 14 amino acids. J lost 6 bases, V lost 2 bases, and 6 bases had no gene match. CDR1 and CDR2 (germline): SGHRS, YFSETQ. This chain's CDR3 is CASSFWGDRVEQYF. The CDR3 DNA reads as TGCGCCAGCAGCTTTTGGGGGGACAGGGTCGAGCAGTACTTC.

This clonotype came up a few times. V usage is TRBV4-1 and J usage is TRBJ1-3; a weak D match, TRBD1 (6 bases). In germline, CDR1 is MGHRA, CDR2 YSYEKL. CDR3 size: 15 residues. V lost 3 bases, J lost 9 bases, and 18 bases lay in between. The CDR3 loop reads CASSHRGGEEGTIYF. CDR3 DNA sequence: TGCGCCAGCAGCCACAGAGGGGGGGAAGAAGGCACCATATATTTT.

This clonotype was picked up a small number of times. This chain joins TRBV5-5 and TRBJ1-2; 8 bases map to TRBD1. With V trimmed by 5 bases and J by 8 bases, 8 bases remained unmatched. This CDR3 is built from 13 residues. Germline-derived CDR1 and CDR2 are SGHKS and YYEKEE (reference sequence). As DNA, the CDR3 is TGTGCCAGCAGTTATGGACAGGGAGGCGGCTACACCTTC. This encodes CASSYGQGGGYTF.

This clonotype was picked up a small number of times. The chain links TRBV7-6 to TRBJ2-5, with D hard to call. There are 13 residues in the CDR3. Trimming left V 1 base short and J 3 bases short, with 6 bases between. Germline V gives CDR1 SGHVS, CDR2 FNYEAQ. CDR3 DNA sequence: TGTGCCAGCAGCTTAGTGGTAAAAGAGACCCAGTACTTC. Translating gives CASSLVVKETQYF.

The V and J genes are TRBV6-1 and TRBJ1-5; D uncertain. Trimming took off 6 bases at V and 7 bases at J, with 13 bases between the two ends. Germline CDR1 and CDR2: MNHNS and SASEGT. CDR3 length: 13 amino acids. DNA of the CDR3: TGTGCCAGCAGGTTGGTCATTGGACAGCCCCAGCATTTT. Protein: CASRLVIGQPQHF.

This clonotype was counted a few times. The chain has TRBV5-1 and TRBJ1-1; maybe TRBD1 (5 bases). From germline, CDR1 is SGHRS and CDR2 YFSETQ. The CDR3 length is 17 residues. V lost 0 bases to trimming and J lost 4 bases, with 19 bases between them. DNA for the CDR3: TGCGCCAGCAGCTTGGGGCAGGGTATCCTCTCCGTCACTGAAGCTTTCTTT. As protein: CASSLGQGILSVTEAFF.

This clonotype was detected ten times or more. The gene calls are TRBV7-2 and TRBJ2-7; D is undetermined. Germline V CDR1 and CDR2: SGHTA, FQGNSA. This CDR3 contains 12 residues. V lost 5 bases to trimming and J lost 6 bases, with 11 bases between them. Here the CDR3 DNA reads TGTGCCAGCAGCCCAGGTCCGCGCGAGCAGTACTTC. This translates into CASSPGPREQYF.

In its sample, this clonotype was seen many times. J is TRBJ2-1 and V is TRBV5-1; D is perhaps TRBD1 (6 bases). This CDR3 is built from 15 residues. V lost 7 bases, J lost 0 bases, and 14 bases lay in between. Germline loops: CDR1 SGHRS, CDR2 YFSETQ. The CDR3 region is CASHYRESSYNEQFF. CDR3 DNA: TGCGCCAGCCATTACAGGGAGAGCTCCTACAATGAGCAGTTCTTC.

This chain joins TRBV5-1 and TRBJ2-5, with TRBD2 matching 8 bases. From germline, CDR1 is SGHRS and CDR2 YFSETQ. Trimming at V came to 0 bases and at J to 3 bases, leaving 1 base not matched to a gene. The CDR3 sequence is 14 residues long. The CDR3 DNA reads TGCGCCAGCAGCTTGGCGCGGGGGGAAGAGACCCAGTACTTC. This gives the protein CASSLARGEETQYF.

The sample holds a few counts of this clonotype. J is TRBJ1-1 and V is TRBV6-6, with D possibly being TRBD1 (5 bases). This CDR3 contains 14 residues. Per germline, CDR1 MNHNY and CDR2 SVGAGI (reference sequence). With 6 bases removed from V and 11 bases from J, the gap between germline ends came to 22 bases. The CDR3 coding sequence is TGTGCCAGCAGGGACCTCCAGGGTTTAAGCGGCGCTTTCTTT. It specifies CASRDLQGLSGAFF.

This clonotype has more than one count but fewer than ten. V usage is TRBV6-1 and J usage is TRBJ2-1, with D perhaps matching TRBD2 (5 bases). The germline CDR1 and CDR2 sequences are MNHNS and SASEGT. The CDR3 sequence is 13 residues long. V lost 3 bases and J lost 9, with 12 bases in between. Written as DNA, the CDR3 is TGTGCCAGCAGTGAGATGGAGGACGGTGAGCAGTTCTTC. Amino acids: CASSEMEDGEQFF.

This clonotype occurred many times. V and J are TRBV24-1 and TRBJ2-1; 16 bases align to TRBD2. CDR1 is KGHDR, CDR2 SFDVKD, per germline. The CDR3 runs to 18 residues. V dropped 3 bases and J dropped 2; count of bases not matched to a gene: 3. CDR3 sequence: CATSDAGTSGGAYNEQFF. The CDR3 DNA reads as TGTGCCACCAGTGATGCCGGGACTAGCGGGGGGGCCTACAATGAGCAGTTCTTC.

The chain has TRBV28 and TRBJ1-1; unclear D gene. In germline, CDR1 is MDHEN, CDR2 SYDVKM. The CDR3 has 11 residues. V lost 2 bases to trimming and J lost 6 bases, with 4 bases between them. The CDR3 is CASSLQAEAFF. CDR3 nucleotides: TGTGCCAGCAGTTTACAGGCTGAAGCTTTCTTT.

The J gene is TRBJ2-3, the V gene TRBV6-5, with 12 bases lining up with TRBD1. CDR1 MNHEY and CDR2 SVGAGI come from the germline V gene. The CDR3 covers 15 residues. V lost 6 bases, J lost 5 bases, and 6 bases stayed unmatched. The DNA of the CDR3 is TGTGCCAGCAGCCTCCGGGACAGGGGGCTAGATACGCAGTATTTT. This codes for CASSLRDRGLDTQYF.

The V gene is TRBV4-2, the J gene TRBJ2-3, with 7 bases lining up with TRBD2. There are 15 residues in the CDR3. V was clipped by 2 bases and J by 4 bases; unmatched bases: 6. Germline V CDR1 and CDR2: LGHNA, YNFKEQ. The CDR3 nucleotides are TGTGCCAGCAGCCAACCAGGACTAGGAGCAGATACGCAGTATTTT. Amino acid sequence: CASSQPGLGADTQYF.

The chain combines TRBV19 with TRBJ1-1; 9 bases match TRBD1. The germline V gene encodes CDR1 LNHDA and CDR2 SQIVND (reference sequence). This CDR3 is built from 13 residues. V dropped 5 bases and J dropped 10; count of bases not matched to a gene: 8. CDR3 sequence (DNA): TGTGCCAGTAGTTTCGGACAGGGGTCAAGAGCTTTCTTT. This codes for CASSFGQGSRAFF.

This clonotype has more than one count but fewer than ten. This rearrangement joins TRBV29-1 to TRBJ2-1; 7 positions match TRBD2. The trim removed 8 bases at V and 7 bases at J, leaving 20 bases unmatched. This CDR3 is 16 amino acids long. Germline lookup yields CDR1 SQVTM and CDR2 ANQGSEA. This CDR3 is CSTTDRPGGRPNEQFF. The CDR3 DNA is TGCAGCACGACGGACCGACCGGGGGGTCGACCGAATGAGCAGTTCTTC.

This clonotype was counted only a few times. This chain uses TRBV5-1 with TRBJ1-6; 7 positions match TRBD1. This CDR3 region has 16 residues. The junction had 9 bases not matched to a gene; V was cut back by 2 bases and J by 7 bases. Germline V gene data show CDR1 as SGHRS and CDR2 as YFSETQ. CDR3 DNA sequence: TGCGCCAGCAGCTTAGGTCAGGGGGTGGGCAATTCACCCCTCCACTTT. Its translation: CASSLGQGVGNSPLHF.